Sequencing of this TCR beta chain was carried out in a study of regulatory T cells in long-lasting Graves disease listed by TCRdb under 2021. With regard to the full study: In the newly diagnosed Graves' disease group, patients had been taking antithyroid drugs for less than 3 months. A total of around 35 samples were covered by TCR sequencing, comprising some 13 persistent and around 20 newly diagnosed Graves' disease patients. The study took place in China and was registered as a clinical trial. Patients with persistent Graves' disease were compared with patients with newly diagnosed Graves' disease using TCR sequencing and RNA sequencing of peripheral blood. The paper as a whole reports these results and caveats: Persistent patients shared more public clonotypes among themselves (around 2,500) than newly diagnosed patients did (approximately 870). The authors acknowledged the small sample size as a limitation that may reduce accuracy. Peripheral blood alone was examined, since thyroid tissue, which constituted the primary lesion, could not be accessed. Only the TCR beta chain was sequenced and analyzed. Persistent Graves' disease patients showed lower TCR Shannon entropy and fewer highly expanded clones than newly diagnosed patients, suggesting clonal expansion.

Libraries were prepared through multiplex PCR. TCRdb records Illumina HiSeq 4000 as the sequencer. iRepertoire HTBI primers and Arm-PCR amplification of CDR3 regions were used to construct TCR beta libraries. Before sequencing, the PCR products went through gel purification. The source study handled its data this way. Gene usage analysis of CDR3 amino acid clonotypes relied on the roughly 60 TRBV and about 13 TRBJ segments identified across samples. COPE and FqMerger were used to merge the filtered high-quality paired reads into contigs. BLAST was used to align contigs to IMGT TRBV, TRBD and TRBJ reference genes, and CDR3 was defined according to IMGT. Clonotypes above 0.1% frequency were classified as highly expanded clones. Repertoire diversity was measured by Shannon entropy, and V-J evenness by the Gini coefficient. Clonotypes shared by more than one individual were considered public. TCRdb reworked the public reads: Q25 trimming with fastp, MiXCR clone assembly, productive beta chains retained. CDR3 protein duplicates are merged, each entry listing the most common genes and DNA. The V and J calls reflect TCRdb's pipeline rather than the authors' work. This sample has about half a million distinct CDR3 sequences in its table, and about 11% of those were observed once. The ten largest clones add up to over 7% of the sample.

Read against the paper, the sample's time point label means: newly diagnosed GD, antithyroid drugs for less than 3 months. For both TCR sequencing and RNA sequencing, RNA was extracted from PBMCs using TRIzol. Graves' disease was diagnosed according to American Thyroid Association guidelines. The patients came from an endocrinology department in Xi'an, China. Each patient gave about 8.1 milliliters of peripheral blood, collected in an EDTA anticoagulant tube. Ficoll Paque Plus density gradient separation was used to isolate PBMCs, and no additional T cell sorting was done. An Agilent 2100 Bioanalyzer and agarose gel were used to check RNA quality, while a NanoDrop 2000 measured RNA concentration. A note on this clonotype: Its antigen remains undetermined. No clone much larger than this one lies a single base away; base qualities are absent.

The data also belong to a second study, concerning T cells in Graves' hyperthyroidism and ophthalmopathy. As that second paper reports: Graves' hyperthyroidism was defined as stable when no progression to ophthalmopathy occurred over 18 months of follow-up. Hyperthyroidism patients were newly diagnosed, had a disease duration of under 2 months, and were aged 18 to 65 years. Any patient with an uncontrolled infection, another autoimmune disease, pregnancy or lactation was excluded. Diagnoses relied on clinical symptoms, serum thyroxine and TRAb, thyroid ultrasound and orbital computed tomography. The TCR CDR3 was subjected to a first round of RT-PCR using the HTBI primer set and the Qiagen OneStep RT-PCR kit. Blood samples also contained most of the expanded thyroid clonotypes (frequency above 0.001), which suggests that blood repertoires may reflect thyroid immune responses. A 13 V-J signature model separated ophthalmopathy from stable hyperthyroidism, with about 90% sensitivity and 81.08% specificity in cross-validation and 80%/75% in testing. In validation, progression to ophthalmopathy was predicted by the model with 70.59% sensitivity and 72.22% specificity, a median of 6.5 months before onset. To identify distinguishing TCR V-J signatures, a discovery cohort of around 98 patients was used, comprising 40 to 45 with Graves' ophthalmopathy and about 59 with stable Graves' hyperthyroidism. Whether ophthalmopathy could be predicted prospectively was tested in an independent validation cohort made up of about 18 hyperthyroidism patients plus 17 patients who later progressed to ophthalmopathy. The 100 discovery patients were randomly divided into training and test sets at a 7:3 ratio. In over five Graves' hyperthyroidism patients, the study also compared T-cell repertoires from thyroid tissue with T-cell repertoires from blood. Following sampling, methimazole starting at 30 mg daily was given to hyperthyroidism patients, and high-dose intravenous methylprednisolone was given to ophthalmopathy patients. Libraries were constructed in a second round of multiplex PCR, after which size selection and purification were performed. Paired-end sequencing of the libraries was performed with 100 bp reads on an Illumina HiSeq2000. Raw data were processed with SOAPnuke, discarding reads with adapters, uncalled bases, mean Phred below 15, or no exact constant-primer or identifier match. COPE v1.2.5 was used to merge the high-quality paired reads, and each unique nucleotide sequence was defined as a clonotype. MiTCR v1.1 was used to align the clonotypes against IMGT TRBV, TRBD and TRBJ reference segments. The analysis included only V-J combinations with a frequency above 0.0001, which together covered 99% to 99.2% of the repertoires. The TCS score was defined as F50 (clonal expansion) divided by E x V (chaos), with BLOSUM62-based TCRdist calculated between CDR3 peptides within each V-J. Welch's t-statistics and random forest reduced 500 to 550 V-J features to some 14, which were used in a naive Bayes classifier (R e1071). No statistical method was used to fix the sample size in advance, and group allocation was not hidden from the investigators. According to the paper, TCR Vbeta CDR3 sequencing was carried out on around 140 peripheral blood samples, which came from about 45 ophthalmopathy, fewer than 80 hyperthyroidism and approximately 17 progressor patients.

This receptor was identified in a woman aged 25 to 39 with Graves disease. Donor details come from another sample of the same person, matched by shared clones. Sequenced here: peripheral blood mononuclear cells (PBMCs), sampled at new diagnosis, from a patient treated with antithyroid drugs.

The nucleotide sequence reads TGCGCCAGCAGCCAGTCGTGGAATCAGCCCCAGCATTTT. Its protein reads: CASSQSWNQPQHF. The chain is encoded by TRBV4-3 joined to TRBJ1-5; no confident D gene assignment can be made. Including the terminal cysteine and phenylalanine, the CDR3 comprises 13 residues. Left in the record is the CDR3 DNA by itself, 39 bases read in frame from the first base. The CDR1 and CDR2 encoded by the germline V gene are LGHNA and YSLEER. At the junction V is shortened by 3 bases and J by 4 bases, with 7 bases in between.